These 30 T cell receptor beta chains were sequenced from one sample in a study of blood T cell repertoires in COVID-19. The table came from immunoSEQ multiplex PCR; TCRdb's copy has only in-frame clones and leaves some out. The profile shows about 200,000 clones, 85% to 95% of them singletons. The sequencing sample was made of peripheral blood. The receptor source for this set is a man aged 25 to 45 with COVID-19, enrolled during active disease.

The chain employs TRBV4-1 and TRBJ2-6; no reliable D call. V was clipped by 8 bases and J by 0 bases, with 11 bases between them. The CDR3 has 15 residues. Germline CDR1 is MGHRA and CDR2 is YSYEKL. CDR3 DNA sequence: TGCGCCAGCTCCCAACGGAGCTCTGGGGCCAACGTCCTGACTTTC. Translated: CASSQRSSGANVLTF.

The chain is built from TRBV28 and TRBJ2-3; 10 nucleotides agree with TRBD2. V gave up 1 base and J gave up 1 base; unmatched junction bases: 5. Germline-derived CDR1 and CDR2 are MDHEN and SYDVKM. CDR3 length: 17 residues. CDR3 protein: CASSLLPSGGGTDTQYF. The CDR3, as DNA: TGTGCCAGCAGTTTATTGCCTAGCGGGGGAGGCACAGATACGCAGTATTTT.

V usage is TRBV19 and J usage is TRBJ2-6; a weak D match, TRBD1 (6 bases). Trimming took 6 bases from V and 0 from J, leaving 18 bases between them. There are 18 residues in the CDR3. The germline V gene encodes CDR1 LNHDA and CDR2 SQIVND (reference sequence). The CDR3 region is CASSPRDTPFSGANVLTF. Written as DNA, the CDR3 is TGTGCCAGTAGCCCCCGGGACACACCCTTCTCTGGGGCCAACGTCCTGACTTTC.

This sequence joins TRBV7-6 and TRBJ2-5; TRBD1 agrees at 8 bases. J lost 4 bases, V lost 1 base, and 5 bases had no gene match. The CDR3 consists of 15 residues. Looked up from germline, CDR1 is SGHVS and CDR2 is FNYEAQ. The CDR3 loop is CASSLGTGWVETQYF. For the CDR3, the DNA is TGTGCCAGCAGCTTAGGGACAGGGTGGGTAGAGACCCAGTACTTC.

This sequence joins TRBV27 and TRBJ1-1, with D maybe TRBD1 (5 bases). Looked up from germline, CDR1 is MNHEY and CDR2 is SMNVEV (reference sequence). This CDR3 is 14 amino acids long. V lost 4 bases and J lost 1, with 10 bases in between. CDR3 protein: CASSSGRGNTEAFF. CDR3 nucleotide sequence: TGTGCCAGCAGTTCGGGGCGGGGGAACACTGAAGCTTTCTTT.

This chain connects TRBV5-1 to TRBJ1-2; the match to TRBD1 covers 7 bases. Germline V gives CDR1 SGHRS, CDR2 YFSETQ. CDR3 size: 13 residues. With 0 bases clipped from V and 8 bases from J, the junction kept 4 bases outside the gene matches. In DNA form, the CDR3 reads TGCGCCAGCAGCTTGGACAGGGGCGACGGCTACACCTTC. Protein sequence: CASSLDRGDGYTF. Using reference TRBV5-1 and TRBJ1-2 for the parts outside the CDR3, the full variable domain is KAGVTQTPRYLIKTRGQQVTLSCSPISGHRSVSWYQQTPGQGLQFLFEYFSETQRNKGNFPGRFSGRQFSNSRSEMNVSTLELGDSALYLCASSLDRGDGYTFGSGTRLTVV.

The chain is built from TRBV19 and TRBJ1-6; 8 nucleotides agree with TRBD1. In germline, CDR1 is LNHDA, CDR2 SQIVND (reference sequence). The CDR3 consists of 17 residues. V lost 3 bases to trimming and J lost 8 bases; unmatched junction nucleotides: 12. The CDR3 loop reads CASSIADRGPVDSPLHF. The DNA for the CDR3 is TGTGCCAGTAGTATCGCCGACAGGGGCCCTGTAGATTCACCCCTCCACTTT.

The CDR3 bases are TGTGCCACCAGTGATGCACAGGGCACAGATACGCAGTATTTT. This translates into CATSDAQGTDTQYF. J is TRBJ2-3 and V is TRBV24-1; weak D call: TRBD1 (5 bases). The CDR3 totals 14 residues. The germline V gene has CDR1 KGHDR and CDR2 SFDVKD. Trimming took off 3 bases at V and 1 base at J, with 7 bases between the two ends.

The CDR3 DNA is TGTGCCAGCAGCGGACCAGGGGAGAGTCAGCCCCAGCATTTT. Translated: CASSGPGESQPQHF. The V call is TRBV9, the J call TRBJ1-5; D may be TRBD1 (6 bases). The CDR3 loop spans 14 amino acids. Germline assignment: CDR1 SGDLS and CDR2 YYNGEE. The V and J ends lost 3 bases and 6 bases respectively, with 13 bases between them.

This chain joins TRBV18 and TRBJ1-1, with D unclear. V lost 3 bases and J lost 0, with 8 bases in between. The CDR3 spans 14 residues. Germline lookup yields CDR1 KGHSH and CDR2 LQKENI. The CDR3 region is CASSPQTMNTEAFF. The CDR3 DNA reads as TGTGCCAGCTCACCTCAGACAATGAACACTGAAGCTTTCTTT.

On this clone: The same CDR3 can be traced to other DNA sequences in this sample. The rearrangement uses TRBV27 and TRBJ1-2; D is unresolved. Trimming removed 3 bases from V and 8 bases from J, with 13 bases in between. The germline V gene encodes CDR1 MNHEY and CDR2 SMNVEV (reference sequence). The CDR3 loop spans 13 amino acids. CDR3 DNA sequence: TGTGCCAGCAGTTTTCGGGGATCAGGCGGCTACACCTTC. Its translation is CASSFRGSGGYTF.

The chain recombines TRBV2 with TRBJ1-6; D unclear. Trimming took off 2 bases at V and 7 bases at J, with 15 bases between the two ends. CDR1 is SNHLY, CDR2 FYNNEI, per germline. The CDR3 is made up of 16 amino acids. The DNA for the CDR3 is TGTGCCAGCAGTGAAAGGGAGATAGGCACGAATTCACCCCTCCACTTT. Protein sequence: CASSEREIGTNSPLHF.

This chain joins TRBV27 and TRBJ2-7; 9 nucleotides agree with TRBD1. The V segment lost 6 bases and the J segment 4 bases; nucleotides outside the gene matches: 10. The CDR3 spans 15 residues. Germline V gene data show CDR1 as MNHEY and CDR2 as SMNVEV (reference sequence). The CDR3 loop reads CASSHRGPLGYEQYF. The CDR3 nucleotides read TGTGCCAGCAGCCACAGGGGGCCCTTAGGGTACGAGCAGTACTTC.

The V call is TRBV5-1, the J call TRBJ2-7, with a weak D call TRBD1 (7 bases). The CDR3 has 16 amino acids. V was trimmed by 4 bases and J by 0 bases, leaving 17 bases between them. Germline V lookup: CDR1 SGHRS, CDR2 YFSETQ. CDR3 residues: CASSTNRGLSSYEQYF. CDR3 bases: TGCGCCAGCAGCACGAACAGGGGACTGAGCTCCTACGAGCAGTACTTC.

The chain combines TRBV13 with TRBJ1-3; D is uncertain. The CDR3 extends over 15 amino acids. CDR1 and CDR2 from the germline V gene are PRHDT and FYEKMQ (reference sequence). V lost 1 base to trimming and J lost 0 bases, with 7 bases between them. The CDR3 is CASSLELSSGNTIYF. The DNA for the CDR3 is TGTGCCAGCAGCTTAGAGCTAAGCTCTGGAAACACCATATATTTT.

This clone was seen just once. The V call is TRBV9, the J call TRBJ2-3; 11 positions match TRBD2. CDR1 is SGDLS and CDR2 is YYNGEE in the germline V gene. The CDR3 is made up of 15 amino acids. Trimming took 6 bases from V and 2 from J; bases not matched to a gene: 5. The CDR3 region is CASNLAGGPTDTQYF. The CDR3 DNA reads as TGTGCCAGCAATTTAGCGGGGGGGCCCACAGATACGCAGTATTTT.

This clone was seen only once. Other DNA sequences in the sample encode the same CDR3. The chain uses TRBV5-1 and TRBJ1-3; TRBD1 is a possible D gene (6 bases). Trimming took off 0 bases at V and 0 bases at J, with 13 bases between the two ends. The CDR3 loop spans 17 amino acids. Germline V gives CDR1 SGHRS, CDR2 YFSETQ. For the CDR3, the DNA is TGCGCCAGCAGCTTGGCTGGGGGGGGGCTCTCTGGAAACACCATATATTTT. Its translation is CASSLAGGGLSGNTIYF.

V and J are TRBV28 and TRBJ2-1; TRBD2 aligns across 9 bases. CDR3 length: 18 residues. The trim removed 7 bases at V and 7 bases at J, leaving 20 bases unmatched. The germline gives CDR1 MDHEN, CDR2 SYDVKM. The CDR3 DNA is TGTGCCAGCACCCCCCAACAGCGGGGGGCGCCTAGATTAAATGAGCAGTTCTTC. Protein sequence: CASTPQQRGAPRLNEQFF.

The V call is TRBV4-1, the J call TRBJ1-6, with TRBD1 matching 10 bases. Germline lookup yields CDR1 MGHRA and CDR2 YSYEKL. V lost 3 bases and J lost 7; bases outside the gene matches: 9. This CDR3 region has 17 residues. CDR3 DNA sequence: TGCGCCAGCAGCCAGGATCTTTGGACAGGGGGGAATTCACCCCTCCACTTT. It is translated as CASSQDLWTGGNSPLHF.

This clone was seen only once. The V and J genes are TRBV10-3 and TRBJ1-2; D possibly corresponds to TRBD1 (5 bases). This CDR3 has 14 residues. The V gene's germline CDR1 is ENHRY and CDR2 SYGVKD. The V end lost 4 bases, the J end lost 6 bases, and 15 bases lay between the germline ends. The CDR3 loop reads CAISGSSGADGYTF. The CDR3, as DNA: TGTGCCATCAGTGGATCGAGCGGGGCGGATGGCTACACCTTC.

The chain carries TRBV5-5 and TRBJ2-7, with D perhaps TRBD1 (6 bases). The germline CDR1 and CDR2 sequences are SGHKS and YYEKEE (reference sequence). With 0 bases removed from V and 1 base from J, the gap between germline ends came to 8 bases. The CDR3 consists of 14 residues. The CDR3 bases are TGTGCCAGCAGCTTGGGGGACACTTCCTACGAGCAGTACTTC. Encoded protein: CASSLGDTSYEQYF.

The chain links TRBV6-1 to TRBJ1-2; D uncertain. V gave up 2 bases and J gave up 5 bases, with 9 bases separating them. Germline CDR1 MNHNS, CDR2 SASEGT. The CDR3 extends over 13 amino acids. Written as DNA, the CDR3 is TGTGCCAGCAGTGAAAGGACTCATTATGGCTACACCTTC. It is translated as CASSERTHYGYTF.

The chain couples TRBV29-1 to TRBJ2-1; TRBD2 matches 7 bases. Germline values: CDR1 SQVTM, CDR2 ANQGSEA. This CDR3 contains 15 residues. Trimming removed 1 base from V and 7 bases from J; junction bases left unmatched: 10. The CDR3 spells CSVEGGPGGRNEQFF. The CDR3 nucleotides read TGCAGCGTTGAAGGCGGACCGGGGGGACGGAATGAGCAGTTCTTC.

The chain is built from TRBV5-4 and TRBJ2-1; weak D call: TRBD2 (7 bases). Germline loops: CDR1 SGHNT, CDR2 YYREEE (reference sequence). The ends were cut back, 6 bases at V and 1 base at J, with 17 bases in the middle. This CDR3 has 16 residues. CDR3 sequence: CASTSLGGASYNEQFF. The CDR3 DNA reads as TGTGCCAGCACCTCGTTGGGGGGGGCGTCCTACAATGAGCAGTTCTTC.

V and J are TRBV6-5 and TRBJ2-3; D may be TRBD2 (6 bases). The CDR3 covers 13 residues. The germline V and J ends were trimmed by 6 bases and 3 bases, with 10 bases remaining between them. Germline V gene lookup returns CDR1 MNHEY and CDR2 SVGAGI. CDR3 in DNA: TGTGCCAGCAGCAACGGGGGTACAGATACGCAGTATTTT. It yields the protein CASSNGGTDTQYF.

The CDR3, as DNA: TGTGCCAGTAGAAGCGGGGGGACTTCCTACAATGAGCAGTTCTTC. It translates to CASRSGGTSYNEQFF. This chain links TRBV19 with TRBJ2-1, with 9 positions matching TRBD2. J gave up 1 base and V 6 bases, and 4 bases lay outside the gene matches. This CDR3 comprises 15 residues. The germline gives CDR1 LNHDA, CDR2 SQIVND (reference sequence).

The gene calls are TRBV7-2 and TRBJ1-6; weak D call: TRBD1 (6 bases). Germline V CDR1 and CDR2: SGHTA, FQGNSA. Trimming removed 1 base from V and 7 bases from J, with 11 bases in between. The CDR3 is made up of 15 amino acids. The CDR3 reads CASSLEGHGNSPLHF. Written as DNA, the CDR3 is TGTGCCAGCAGCTTAGAGGGACACGGAAATTCACCCCTCCACTTT.

The chain employs TRBV9 and TRBJ2-1; 8 positions match TRBD1. The CDR3 runs 14 residues. Germline CDR1 SGDLS, CDR2 YYNGEE. Germline trimming cut 0 bases from V and 7 bases from J; bases unmatched to any gene: 3. CDR3 coding DNA: TGTGCCAGCAGCGTAGAACACAGGGGGAATGAGCAGTTCTTC. It specifies CASSVEHRGNEQFF.

This clone appeared once. The genes are TRBV9 and TRBJ2-1; TRBD1 matches at 7 bases. V gave up 3 bases and J gave up 0 bases; unmatched junction bases: 3. Germline loops: CDR1 SGDLS, CDR2 YYNGEE. The length of the CDR3 is 15 residues. Here the CDR3 reads CASSAQGSSYNEQFF. The CDR3 nucleotides are TGTGCCAGCAGCGCACAGGGGAGCTCCTACAATGAGCAGTTCTTC.

The CDR3 here is CASSLVRGYEQYF. CDR3 DNA: TGTGCCAGCAGCTTAGTGCGCGGTTACGAGCAGTACTTC. The rearrangement uses TRBV11-2 and TRBJ2-7, with D unclear. Trimming shortened V by 1 base and J by 4 bases, and 8 bases separated the two germline ends. The CDR3 has 13 residues. Germline CDR1 reads SGHAT; CDR2 reads FQNNGV.